This TCR beta chain was identified in a study of CD8+CD57+ T cells in acquired aplastic anemia. Whole-study context: When averaged, DNA from sorted CD4+ and CD8+ cells came to around 3 ug.

Genomic DNA acted as the template from which TCR beta VDJ combination and CDR3 sequence profiling were carried out. TCRdb itself ran the reads through MiXCR, one entry per CDR3 protein. This table has under 250,000 distinct CDR3 sequences, around 32% appearing once. Regarding the study as a whole: CD8+ Simpson's diversity in patients was not significantly different from that in controls. Researchers report that 25 to 30 CD8+ CDR3 sequences appeared in both patients and controls.

This clonotype has at least ten counts. Its antigen remains unknown. The CDR3 loop spans 14 amino acids. V lost 5 bases and J lost 4; bases outside the gene matches: 3. CDR1 is LNHDA, CDR2 SQIVND, per germline (reference sequence). The source of this sequence is a human donor in good health, serving as a control. The rearrangement joins TRBV19 to TRBJ2-7; 12 bases align to TRBD2. Sequenced material: sorted CD4+, CD8+, or CD8+CD57+ T cells (not recorded which) from PBMCs. CDR3 DNA: TGTGCCAGTAGTTCCGGACTAGCGGGATACGAGCAGTACTTC. It specifies CASSSGLAGYEQYF.